A single sample is the source of the 18 T cell receptor beta chains below, sequenced in a study of blood T cell repertoires in COVID-19. Sequencing used immunoSEQ multiplex PCR; TCRdb keeps in-frame clones, though not all of them. The table shows 200,000 to 250,000 clones, with roughly 85% occurring only once. The sample comprised peripheral blood. These receptor sequences come from a woman in her 70s with COVID-19, enrolled during active disease.

V is TRBV19 and J is TRBJ2-1, with D maybe TRBD1 (7 bases). The length of the CDR3 is 15 residues. The germline gives CDR1 LNHDA, CDR2 SQIVND (reference sequence). The V end was cut by 8 bases, the J end by 5 bases, with 19 bases between. In DNA form, the CDR3 reads TGTGCCAGTTCCGACAGGGCGGGATTCCACAATGAGCAGTTCTTC. Amino acids: CASSDRAGFHNEQFF.

V is TRBV7-6 and J is TRBJ1-4; 8 positions agree with TRBD1. Germline assignment: CDR1 SGHVS and CDR2 FNYEAQ. V gave up 5 bases and J gave up 2 bases; unmatched junction bases: 4. The CDR3 has 15 amino acids. CDR3 amino acids: CASSGRTGTNEKLFF. CDR3 coding DNA: TGTGCCAGCAGCGGCCGGACAGGGACTAATGAAAAACTGTTTTTT.

The V and J genes are TRBV11-3 and TRBJ2-1; possibly TRBD2 for D (6 bases). The CDR3 is 16 residues long. Germline V gives CDR1 SGHNT, CDR2 YENEEA. Between the trimmed V and J ends, which lost 3 bases and 4 bases, there was a span of 16 bases. CDR3 loop: CASSFHRLDGYNEQFF. As DNA, the CDR3 is TGTGCCAGCAGCTTCCACCGACTAGACGGGTACAATGAGCAGTTCTTC.

The J gene is TRBJ2-3, the V gene TRBV7-3, with D possibly being TRBD1 (6 bases). V was pared by 5 bases and J by 1 base, with 13 bases between. The CDR3 is 15 residues long. Germline V CDR1 and CDR2: SGHTA, FQGTGA. Written as DNA, the CDR3 is TGTGCCAGCAGCCGAAGGGACATTCGCACAGATACGCAGTATTTT. Its translation is CASSRRDIRTDTQYF.

In this sample, this clone turned up once. The CDR3 protein is CASSQGGDYNEQFF. The CDR3 nucleotides are TGTGCCAGCAGCCAGGGGGGGGACTACAATGAGCAGTTCTTC. The chain has TRBV6-2 or TRBV6-3 and TRBJ2-1, with D possibly being TRBD1 or TRBD2 (7 bases each). The CDR3 sequence is 14 residues long. The V gene's germline CDR1 is MNHEY and CDR2 SVGEGT. Trimming took 6 bases from V and 3 from J, leaving 12 bases between them.

The V call is TRBV7-9, the J call TRBJ2-7; a weak D match, TRBD2 (6 bases). The CDR3 loop spans 14 amino acids. The V gene's germline CDR1 is SEHNR and CDR2 FQNEAQ (reference sequence). The V end was cut by 6 bases, the J end by 7 bases, with 19 bases between. This chain's CDR3 is CASSHPGLGREQYF. The DNA of the CDR3 is TGTGCCAGCAGTCATCCGGGGCTGGGGAGGGAGCAGTACTTC.

The V gene is TRBV7-2, the J gene TRBJ2-3; D gene unclear. The CDR3 is 16 amino acids. V lost 2 bases and J lost 0, with 12 bases in between. Germline assignment: CDR1 SGHTA and CDR2 FQGNSA. The CDR3 region has the DNA TGTGCCAGCAGCTTAATTGGAGATTCTAGCACAGATACGCAGTATTTT. This gives the protein CASSLIGDSSTDTQYF. Full variable domain (outside the CDR3, taken from reference TRBV7-2 and TRBJ2-3): GAGVSQSPSNKVTEKGKDVELRCDPISGHTALYWYRQSLGQGLEFLIYFQGNSAPDKSGLPSDRFSAERTGGSVSTLTIQRTQQEDSAVYLCASSLIGDSSTDTQYFGPGTRLTVL.

The V and J genes are TRBV5-5 and TRBJ1-5, with 7 positions matching TRBD1. Germline CDR1 reads SGHKS; CDR2 reads YYEKEE (reference sequence). The CDR3 covers 14 residues. J lost 6 bases, V lost 0 bases, and 3 bases had no gene match. CDR3 protein: CASSLEGGSQPQHF. As DNA, the CDR3 is TGTGCCAGCAGCTTGGAAGGGGGCTCTCAGCCCCAGCATTTT.

J is TRBJ1-5 and V is TRBV19; the match to TRBD1 covers 9 bases. The V and J ends lost 5 bases and 5 bases, in that order; junction bases with no gene match: 7. The germline gives CDR1 LNHDA, CDR2 SQIVND (reference sequence). The CDR3 length is 15 residues. CDR3 DNA: TGTGCCAGTAGTTCGATGACAGGGGGTGATCAGCCCCAGCATTTT. This encodes CASSSMTGGDQPQHF.

J is TRBJ1-5 and V is TRBV27; D is uncertain. This CDR3 comprises 14 residues. Trimming cost V 4 bases and J 4 bases, with 11 bases left between them. Germline assignment: CDR1 MNHEY and CDR2 SMNVEV (reference sequence). CDR3 residues: CASSSPSGNQPQHF. The CDR3 DNA reads as TGTGCCAGCAGTTCACCTTCAGGTAATCAGCCCCAGCATTTT.

The gene calls are TRBV12-3 or TRBV12-4 and TRBJ2-7, with D possibly being TRBD2 (6 bases). The CDR3 extends over 12 amino acids. The V end lost 6 bases, the J end lost 5 bases, and 11 bases lay between the germline ends. The CDR3 coding sequence is TGTGCCAGCAGCATGACTAGTAACGAGCAGTACTTC. Translated, it gives CASSMTSNEQYF.

This rearrangement joins TRBV4-1 to TRBJ1-2; 8 bases map to TRBD1. The germline gives CDR1 MGHRA, CDR2 YSYEKL. V shed 3 bases, J shed 8 bases, and the junction held 8 bases outside the gene matches. The CDR3 contains 14 residues. The CDR3 DNA follows: TGCGCCAGCAGCCACCCGGGACAGGCCTCAGGCTACACCTTC. It yields the protein CASSHPGQASGYTF.

The chain carries TRBV5-4 and TRBJ2-5; 8 nucleotides line up with TRBD1. J lost 5 bases, V lost 4 bases, and 7 bases had no gene match. Germline values: CDR1 SGHNT, CDR2 YYREEE (reference sequence). This CDR3 is 14 amino acids long. The CDR3 reads CASSRRTGQETQYF. The CDR3 coding sequence is TGTGCCAGCAGCAGAAGGACAGGGCAGGAGACCCAGTACTTC.

This sequence joins TRBV9 and TRBJ2-1, with 8 bases matching TRBD2. V lost 0 bases and J lost 6; bases outside the gene matches: 5. Germline CDR1 reads SGDLS; CDR2 reads YYNGEE. CDR3 length: 15 residues. CDR3 sequence reads: CASSVVSGSGNEQFF. Here the CDR3 DNA reads TGTGCCAGCAGCGTAGTCAGCGGGAGTGGCAATGAGCAGTTCTTC.

There are many counts of this clone. The gene calls are TRBV10-3 and TRBJ1-1; 7 bases are a match to TRBD1. Germline-derived CDR1 and CDR2 are ENHRY and SYGVKD. The CDR3 totals 16 residues. J lost 4 bases, V lost 6 bases, and 14 bases had no gene match. CDR3 nucleotides: TGTGCCATCAGAGATCACCGACAGGGAAAAGCCACTGAAGCTTTCTTT. Its translation: CAIRDHRQGKATEAFF.

In this sample, this clone turned up once. V gene TRBV5-1 combines with J gene TRBJ1-1; unclear D gene. Trimming left V 0 bases short and J 3 bases short, with 6 bases between. This CDR3 has 13 amino acids. Germline lookup yields CDR1 SGHRS and CDR2 YFSETQ. CDR3 DNA: TGCGCCAGCAGCTTGGGAGAGTACACTGAAGCTTTCTTT. Translating gives CASSLGEYTEAFF. The complete variable domain, with remaining parts taken from reference TRBV5-1 and TRBJ1-1, reads KAGVTQTPRYLIKTRGQQVTLSCSPISGHRSVSWYQQTPGQGLQFLFEYFSETQRNKGNFPGRFSGRQFSNSRSEMNVSTLELGDSALYLCASSLGEYTEAFFGQGTRLTVV.

This chain uses TRBV5-6 with TRBJ2-7, with D maybe TRBD1 (6 bases). The germline V and J ends were trimmed by 0 bases and 3 bases, with 10 bases remaining between them. The CDR3 is 14 amino acids. CDR1 is SGHDT, CDR2 YYEEEE, per germline. DNA of the CDR3: TGTGCCAGCAGCTTGGTCCCAGGGGACTACGAGCAGTACTTC. Translated: CASSLVPGDYEQYF. Full variable domain (remainder filled in from reference TRBV5-6 and TRBJ2-7): DAGVTQSPTHLIKTRGQQVTLRCSPKSGHDTVSWYQQALGQGPQFIFQYYEEEERQRGNFPDRFSGHQFPNYSSELNVNALLLGDSALYLCASSLVPGDYEQYFGPGTRLTVT.

The chain is built from TRBV3-1 (or the pseudogene TRBV3-2) and TRBJ1-3; D is undetermined. CDR3 size: 16 residues. The V and J ends lost 1 base and 3 bases respectively, with 13 bases between them. Germline V gives CDR1 LGHDT, CDR2 YNNKEL (reference sequence). CDR3 amino acids: CASSQALRVGGNTIYF. The CDR3 DNA reads TGTGCCAGCAGCCAAGCTTTGCGGGTCGGTGGAAACACCATATATTTT.